These 30 T cell receptor beta chains were sequenced from one sample in a study of follicular helper T cells after annual influenza vaccination. Clones were sequenced by immunoSEQ multiplex PCR, and TCRdb holds only the in-frame ones, with some missing. The sample holds 6,000 or so clones; 75% to 90% are singletons and the top ten take roughly 0.49%. Time point reported: 2015-2016 season, 7 days after influenza vaccination. The starting material was CXCR5- memory CD4+ T cells sorted from blood, obtained 7 days after influenza vaccination. The receptors were gathered from an adult who received the influenza vaccine.

This chain links TRBV15 with TRBJ2-2; 7 positions agree with TRBD1. CDR1 is LNHNV, CDR2 YYDKDF, per germline (reference sequence). With 1 base clipped from V and 1 base from J, the junction kept 3 bases outside the gene matches. This CDR3 is built from 16 residues. CDR3 nucleotides: TGTGCCACCAGCAGAGTGACAGGGTGGAACACCGGGGAGCTGTTTTTT. This encodes CATSRVTGWNTGELFF. The whole variable domain, filled in from reference TRBV15 and TRBJ2-2, reads DAMVIQNPRYQVTQFGKPVTLSCSQTLNHNVMYWYQQKSSQAPKLLFHYYDKDFNNEADTPDNFQSRRPNTSFCFLDIRSPGLGDTAMYLCATSRVTGWNTGELFFGEGSRLTVL.

This clone was counted between two and nine times. The DNA of the CDR3 is TGTGCCAGCAGTTACTCGGGAGGGCCCAATCAGCCCCAGCATTTT. Protein: CASSYSGGPNQPQHF. The gene calls are TRBV6-5 and TRBJ1-5; D uncertain. V was trimmed by 0 bases and J by 3 bases, leaving 9 bases between them. This CDR3 has 15 residues. CDR1 and CDR2 (germline): MNHEY, SVGAGI.

This clone was seen once. The J gene is TRBJ2-4, the V gene TRBV11-1, with 8 bases that match TRBD1. The CDR3 sequence is 15 residues long. Germline V gene lookup returns CDR1 SGHAT and CDR2 FQDESV (reference sequence). V gave up 5 bases and J gave up 8 bases; unmatched junction bases: 11. In nucleotides, the CDR3 is TGTGCCAGCAGCACCTCCCAGGGGGCGGGGTACATTCAGTACTTC. Its translation: CASSTSQGAGYIQYF. Full variable domain (remainder filled in from reference TRBV11-1 and TRBJ2-4): EAEVAQSPRYKITEKSQAVAFWCDPISGHATLYWYRQILGQGPELLVQFQDESVVDDSQLPKDRFSAERLKGVDSTLKIQPAELGDSAMYLCASSTSQGAGYIQYFGAGTRLSVL.

CDR3 protein: CSVSGLLNTEAFF. The CDR3 nucleotides read TGCAGCGTTTCGGGACTCTTGAACACTGAAGCTTTCTTT. The chain recombines TRBV29-1 with TRBJ1-1, with D perhaps TRBD1 (5 bases). Germline loops: CDR1 SQVTM, CDR2 ANQGSEA. V was cut by 5 bases and J by 0 bases, with 10 bases left in between. The CDR3 runs 13 residues.

V gene TRBV5-1 combines with J gene TRBJ2-3; no reliable D call. Germline CDR1 SGHRS, CDR2 YFSETQ. Trimming took 4 bases from V and 11 from J, leaving 11 bases between them. This CDR3 contains 11 residues. DNA of the CDR3: TGCGCCAGCAGCGGCGAAGCCCAGCAGTATTTT. Amino acid sequence: CASSGEAQQYF.

This chain joins TRBV21-1 and TRBJ1-4; TRBD1 is taken as the D call from the table, unchecked against the DNA. TRBV21-1 is a pseudogene segment. CDR3 length: 22 residues. CDR3 coding DNA: TGTGCCAGCAGCAATCTAGTTCACTTGGCAGGGTGGTTGGGGACAACTAATGAAAAACTGTTTTTT. It translates to CASSNLVHLAGWLGTTNEKLFF.

The rearrangement uses TRBV5-1 and TRBJ1-2, with no clear D. The CDR3 consists of 15 residues. Germline-derived CDR1 and CDR2 are SGHRS and YFSETQ. Trimming left V 0 bases short and J 3 bases short, with 12 bases between. Here the CDR3 DNA reads TGCGCCAGCAGCTTGGATGCAGGAGGGTACTATGGCTACACCTTC. This encodes CASSLDAGGYYGYTF.

This chain links TRBV28 with TRBJ2-2, with 8 bases lining up with TRBD1. Germline CDR1 MDHEN, CDR2 SYDVKM. After removal of 11 bases from V and 6 bases from J, the junction contained 5 bases not matched to a gene. The CDR3 has 12 amino acids. CDR3 loop: CAGRTGPGELFF. CDR3 nucleotides: TGTGCCGGCCGGACAGGGCCCGGGGAGCTGTTTTTT.

This rearrangement joins TRBV7-2 to TRBJ1-1; perhaps TRBD1 as D (6 bases). The CDR3 spans 13 residues. V was shortened by 6 bases and J by 2 bases, with 10 bases between the two germline ends. Looked up from germline, CDR1 is SGHTA and CDR2 is FQGNSA. In DNA form, the CDR3 reads TGTGCCAGCAGTAAGGACAGAAACACTGAAGCTTTCTTT. Protein: CASSKDRNTEAFF.

V is TRBV6-1 and J is TRBJ2-1; D is undetermined. This CDR3 spans 15 amino acids. V was clipped by 0 bases and J by 1 base, with 7 bases between them. Germline CDR1 MNHNS, CDR2 SASEGT. The CDR3 region is CASSEAGKSYNEQFF. DNA of the CDR3: TGTGCCAGCAGTGAAGCTGGGAAATCCTACAATGAGCAGTTCTTC.

About this clone: One end of the junction does not line up with germline, which may come from a read error. The gene calls are TRBV7-7 and TRBJ2-1, with a tentative D call TRBD1 (5 bases). The CDR3 has 14 residues. The germline V gene encodes CDR1 SSHAT and CDR2 FNYEAQ (reference sequence). The DNA for the CDR3 is TGTGCTAGCAGCTTAGGAGACAGATACAATGAGCAGTTCTTC. Translation: CASSLGDRYNEQFF.

The genes are TRBV9 and TRBJ2-3, with D tentatively TRBD1 or TRBD2 (5 bases each). This CDR3 spans 16 amino acids. The V end was cut by 0 bases, the J end by 5 bases, with 16 bases between. Germline CDR1 and CDR2: SGDLS and YYNGEE. CDR3: CASSVARVGTRDTQYF. Here the CDR3 DNA reads TGTGCCAGCAGCGTAGCCCGTGTGGGGACGCGAGATACGCAGTATTTT.

The chain links TRBV4-3 to TRBJ2-5; D ambiguous. Per the germline V gene, CDR1 is LGHNA and CDR2 is YSLEER. The ends were cut back, 0 bases at V and 7 bases at J, with 12 bases in the middle. The CDR3 extends over 14 amino acids. CDR3 sequence (DNA): TGCGCCAGCAGCCAAGAAAGGCTCTCCGGGACCCAGTACTTC. Translated, it gives CASSQERLSGTQYF.

The chain combines TRBV7-2 with TRBJ2-5; D remains unclear. The germline CDR1 and CDR2 sequences are SGHTA and FQGNSA. This CDR3 has 13 residues. Trimming shortened V by 2 bases and J by 4 bases, and 8 bases separated the two germline ends. The CDR3 loop reads CASSLKLLETQYF. CDR3 DNA sequence: TGTGCCAGCAGCTTAAAGTTGTTAGAGACCCAGTACTTC. The whole variable domain, remainder taken from reference TRBV7-2 and TRBJ2-5, is GAGVSQSPSNKVTEKGKDVELRCDPISGHTALYWYRQSLGQGLEFLIYFQGNSAPDKSGLPSDRFSAERTGGSVSTLTIQRTQQEDSAVYLCASSLKLLETQYFGPGTRLLVL.

The V gene is TRBV29-1, the J gene TRBJ1-5; unclear D gene. V shed 6 bases and J shed 3 bases, with 12 bases lying between them. CDR1 is SQVTM, CDR2 ANQGSEA, per germline. The CDR3 loop spans 13 amino acids. Here the CDR3 reads CSVSSGVNQPQHF. In DNA form, the CDR3 reads TGCAGCGTCAGCAGCGGGGTCAATCAGCCCCAGCATTTT.

This clone showed up just a few times. The chain uses TRBV5-4 and TRBJ2-7; D is unresolved. The V and J ends lost 0 bases and 5 bases respectively, with 6 bases between them. The CDR3 runs 12 residues. Germline V gene sequence: CDR1 SGHNT, CDR2 YYREEE (reference sequence). The CDR3 DNA sequence: TGTGCCAGCAGCTTGGCGACAAACGAGCAGTACTTC. The encoded protein is CASSLATNEQYF.

This chain connects TRBV7-2 to TRBJ2-3; D assignment may be TRBD1 or TRBD2 (6 bases each). Germline CDR1 and CDR2: SGHTA and FQGNSA. V was clipped by 3 bases and J by 6 bases, with 10 bases between them. This CDR3 spans 13 amino acids. The CDR3 spells CASSFRGADTQYF. The CDR3 region has the DNA TGTGCCAGCAGCTTTAGGGGGGCGGATACGCAGTATTTT.

The chain couples TRBV2 to TRBJ2-1, with a tentative D call TRBD1 (6 bases). Germline CDR1 and CDR2: SNHLY and FYNNEI. The CDR3 contains 12 residues. V was trimmed by 7 bases and J by 5 bases, leaving 9 bases between them. The CDR3, as DNA: TGTGCCAGCAACGGACAGCACAATGAGCAGTTCTTC. Amino acids: CASNGQHNEQFF. The complete variable domain, with remaining parts taken from reference TRBV2 and TRBJ2-1, reads EPEVTQTPSHQVTQMGQEVILRCVPISNHLYFYWYRQILGQKVEFLVSFYNNEISEKSEIFDDQFSVERPDGSNFTLKIRSTKLEDSAMYFCASNGQHNEQFFGPGTRLTVL.

This clone was counted a single time. The J gene is TRBJ2-1, the V gene TRBV1; the D call in the table, TRBD2, was not verified against the DNA. TRBV1 has pseudogene status. The CDR3 extends over 17 amino acids. The CDR3 nucleotides read TGCACCAGCAGCCGCAGGGCGACTAGCGGGGGGGTCAATGAGCAGTTCTTC. As protein: CTSSRRATSGGVNEQFF.

CDR3 protein: CASRVTATNEKLFF. Here the CDR3 DNA reads TGCGCCAGCAGGGTAACCGCAACTAATGAAAAACTGTTTTTT. This chain joins TRBV5-1 and TRBJ1-4, with D hard to call. V was clipped by 5 bases and J by 0 bases, with 8 bases between them. The V gene's germline CDR1 is SGHRS and CDR2 YFSETQ. The CDR3 is made up of 14 amino acids.

The chain carries TRBV6-5 and TRBJ2-7; 7 nucleotides match TRBD2. The CDR3 is made up of 13 amino acids. From germline, CDR1 is MNHEY and CDR2 SVGAGI. J lost 2 bases, V lost 5 bases, and 3 bases had no gene match. The chain's CDR3 is CASSRLAAYEQYF. CDR3 DNA: TGTGCCAGCAGTAGACTAGCCGCCTACGAGCAGTACTTC.

J is TRBJ2-1 and V is TRBV29-1, with TRBD2 matching over 9 bases. V shed 2 bases, J shed 6 bases, and the junction held 8 bases outside the gene matches. This CDR3 has 15 amino acids. The germline V gene encodes CDR1 SQVTM and CDR2 ANQGSEA. The CDR3 coding sequence is TGCAGCGTTGAACGGGGTCTAGCGGGGTTCAATGAGCAGTTCTTC. Protein product: CSVERGLAGFNEQFF.

This clone was recorded only once. The CDR3 loop reads CAAGPQRQANYGYTF. As DNA, the CDR3 is TGTGCCGCAGGGCCTCAGCGACAGGCCAACTATGGCTACACCTTC. The chain couples TRBV6-5 to TRBJ1-2; a possible D gene is TRBD1 (6 bases). The CDR3 runs to 15 residues. The V end lost 11 bases, the J end lost 2 bases, and 21 bases lay between the germline ends. Germline values: CDR1 MNHEY, CDR2 SVGAGI.

The J gene is TRBJ2-7, the V gene TRBV5-1, with TRBD1 identical over 8 bases. Germline lookup yields CDR1 SGHRS and CDR2 YFSETQ. The CDR3 is made up of 16 amino acids. The junction had 7 bases not matched to a gene; V was cut back by 2 bases and J by 0 bases. CDR3 residues: CASSFVQGGLSYEQYF. CDR3 DNA sequence: TGCGCCAGCAGCTTTGTACAGGGGGGACTCTCCTACGAGCAGTACTTC. Filled out from reference TRBV5-1 and TRBJ2-7, the complete variable domain reads KAGVTQTPRYLIKTRGQQVTLSCSPISGHRSVSWYQQTPGQGLQFLFEYFSETQRNKGNFPGRFSGRQFSNSRSEMNVSTLELGDSALYLCASSFVQGGLSYEQYFGPGTRLTVT.

The chain couples TRBV9 to TRBJ2-6, with 8 bases aligning to TRBD1. This CDR3 is built from 15 residues. CDR1 and CDR2 from the germline V gene are SGDLS and YYNGEE. With 4 bases clipped from V and 3 bases from J, the junction kept 3 bases outside the gene matches. DNA of the CDR3: TGTGCCAGCAGCAAGACAGGGGATGGGGCCAACGTCCTGACTTTC. This gives the protein CASSKTGDGANVLTF.

V gene TRBV2 combines with J gene TRBJ1-1; no clear D. Germline assignment: CDR1 SNHLY and CDR2 FYNNEI. The CDR3 has 13 amino acids. V gave up 6 bases and J gave up 5 bases, with 13 bases separating them. Written as DNA, the CDR3 is TGTGCCAGCAGCGTGACTACGAGGACTGAAGCTTTCTTT. Translating gives CASSVTTRTEAFF.

J is TRBJ1-5 and V is TRBV25-1; D ambiguous. Per the germline V gene, CDR1 is MGHDK and CDR2 is SYGVNS. CDR3 size: 13 residues. V dropped 4 bases and J dropped 4 bases, with 8 bases sitting between them. This CDR3 reads CASSVQGNQPQHF. In DNA form, the CDR3 reads TGTGCCAGCAGTGTTCAAGGAAATCAGCCCCAGCATTTT. The whole variable domain, remainder taken from reference TRBV25-1 and TRBJ1-5, is EADIYQTPRYLVIGTGKKITLECSQTMGHDKMYWYQQDPGMELHLIHYSYGVNSTEKGDLSSESTVSRIRTEHFPLTLESARPSHTSQYLCASSVQGNQPQHFGDGTRLSIL.

The chain uses TRBV5-3 and TRBJ1-5, with a possible D match to TRBD1 (5 bases). TRBV5-3 is an open reading frame, and its role is uncertain. The CDR3 length is 15 residues. Trimming removed 4 bases at V and 3 bases at J, with 14 bases between. This chain's CDR3 is CARSPAGVYNQPQHF. As DNA, the CDR3 is TGTGCCAGAAGCCCCGCGGGGGTTTACAATCAGCCCCAGCATTTT.

The chain is built from TRBV6-5 and TRBJ2-7; D is unresolved. With 4 bases removed from V and 4 bases from J, the gap between germline ends came to 11 bases. Germline V gene data show CDR1 as MNHEY and CDR2 as SVGAGI. This CDR3 has 13 amino acids. The DNA for the CDR3 is TGTGCCAGCAGTTCGAAGCAGGTTTACGAGCAGTACTTC. This translates into CASSSKQVYEQYF.

This chain joins TRBV5-1 and TRBJ1-1; a weak D match, TRBD1 (6 bases). V lost 4 bases, J lost 5 bases, and 18 bases lay in between. From germline, CDR1 is SGHRS and CDR2 YFSETQ. The CDR3 sequence is 15 residues long. This chain's CDR3 is CASSLDRTVSTEAFF. The DNA for the CDR3 is TGCGCCAGCAGCCTGGATCGGACAGTTAGTACTGAAGCTTTCTTT. Filled out from reference TRBV5-1 and TRBJ1-1, the complete variable domain reads KAGVTQTPRYLIKTRGQQVTLSCSPISGHRSVSWYQQTPGQGLQFLFEYFSETQRNKGNFPGRFSGRQFSNSRSEMNVSTLELGDSALYLCASSLDRTVSTEAFFGQGTRLTVV.